This is a list of T cell receptor beta chains from one sample in a study of graft-versus-host responses after intestinal transplantation. Generated by immunoSEQ multiplex PCR, the TCRdb table keeps only in-frame clones and is missing some. The repertoire holds 77,000 or so clones, 92% seen once, with roughly 0.72% in the top ten. The sample here was PBMCs, taken 98 days after intestinal transplantation. All receptors come from a human patient who received an intestinal transplant, so some T cells may come from the graft donor. The CDR3 runs from the conserved cysteine through the conserved F or W. Each record gives: clone size, V gene, J gene, D gene, CDR3 protein, CDR3 DNA. The D gene is left open where the match is weak. A clone size is listed for some rows: how often the clone was seen (once, few, many), or a class if it is expanded.

size: NA
V: TRBV28
J: TRBJ1-2
D: NA
CDR3: CASSPPGSGDGYTF
DNA: TGTGCCAGCAGTCCACCGGGGTCAGGGGATGGCTACACCTTC

size: NA
V: TRBV5-1
J: TRBJ2-1
D: NA
CDR3: CASSSGYEQFF
DNA: TGCGCCAGCAGCTCGGGCTATGAGCAGTTCTTC

size: NA
V: TRBV4-1
J: TRBJ2-5
D: TRBD2
CDR3: CASSPRGTSGGQETQYF
DNA: TGCGCCAGCAGCCCCCGAGGGACTAGCGGGGGGCAAGAGACCCAGTACTTC

size: NA
V: TRBV9
J: TRBJ2-2
D: TRBD2
CDR3: CASSVGTRGTGELFF
DNA: TGTGCCAGCAGCGTAGGGACTAGAGGTACCGGGGAGCTGTTTTTT

size: NA
V: TRBV5-6
J: TRBJ2-2
D: NA
CDR3: CASSPPYQERELFF
DNA: TGTGCCAGCAGCCCGCCATATCAGGAGAGGGAGCTGTTTTTT

size: NA
V: TRBV7-9
J: TRBJ1-5
D: TRBD1
CDR3: CASSLTGNQPQHF
DNA: TGTGCCAGCAGCTTGACAGGGAATCAGCCCCAGCATTTT

size: NA
V: TRBV30
J: TRBJ2-7
D: NA
CDR3: CAWGSYEQYF
DNA: TGTGCCTGGGGTTCCTACGAGCAGTACTTC

size: NA
V: TRBV7-9
J: TRBJ2-1
D: NA
CDR3: CASSLWGTHNEQFF
DNA: TGTGCCAGCAGCTTGTGGGGAACCCACAATGAGCAGTTCTTC

size: NA
V: TRBV6-6
J: TRBJ1-6
D: NA
CDR3: CASGEGNSPLHF
DNA: TGTGCCAGCGGAGAGGGGAATTCACCCCTCCACTTT

size: NA
V: TRBV6-1
J: TRBJ1-3
D: NA
CDR3: CASGGGTGNTIYF
DNA: TGTGCCAGCGGGGGCGGAACTGGAAACACCATATATTTT

size: once
V: TRBV6-7
J: TRBJ2-7
D: NA
CDR3: CASSYYNIGSGLYEQYF
DNA: TGTGCCAGCAGTTACTACAATATAGGAAGCGGGCTCTACGAGCAGTACTTC

size: NA
V: TRBV19
J: TRBJ1-4
D: NA
CDR3: CASSIQGGNEKLFF
DNA: TGTGCCAGTAGTATCCAAGGAGGAAATGAAAAACTGTTTTTT

size: NA
V: TRBV6-5
J: TRBJ2-5
D: TRBD2
CDR3: CASSQTSAETQYF
DNA: TGTGCCAGCAGTCAGACTAGCGCAGAGACCCAGTACTTC

size: NA
V: TRBV4-1
J: TRBJ1-2
D: NA
CDR3: CASSTTVTNYGYTF
DNA: TGCGCCAGCTCGACGACGGTTACTAACTATGGCTACACCTTC

size: NA
V: TRBV19
J: TRBJ1-2
D: NA
CDR3: CASSIWGQRYGYTF
DNA: TGTGCCAGTAGTATATGGGGGCAGAGGTATGGCTACACCTTC